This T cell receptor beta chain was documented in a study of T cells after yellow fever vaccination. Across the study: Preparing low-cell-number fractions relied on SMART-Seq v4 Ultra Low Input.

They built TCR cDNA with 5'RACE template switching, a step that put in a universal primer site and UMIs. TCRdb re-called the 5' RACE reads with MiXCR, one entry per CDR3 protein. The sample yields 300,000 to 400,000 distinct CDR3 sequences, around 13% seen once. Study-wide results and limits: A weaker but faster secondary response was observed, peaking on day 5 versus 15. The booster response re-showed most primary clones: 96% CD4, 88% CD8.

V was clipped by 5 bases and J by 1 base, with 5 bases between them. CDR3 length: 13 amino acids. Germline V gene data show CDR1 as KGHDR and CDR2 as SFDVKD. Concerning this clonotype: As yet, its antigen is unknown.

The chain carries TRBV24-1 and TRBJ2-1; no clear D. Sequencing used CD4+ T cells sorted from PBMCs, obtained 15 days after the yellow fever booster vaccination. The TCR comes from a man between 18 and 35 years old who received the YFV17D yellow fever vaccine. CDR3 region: CATSVGSYNEQFF. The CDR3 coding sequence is TGTGCCACCAGTGTAGGTTCCTACAATGAGCAGTTCTTC.